This TCR beta chain was documented in a study of blood T cells in healthy people across ages. CDR1 DFQATT and CDR2 SNEGSKA come from the germline V gene (reference sequence). The CDR3 runs to 15 residues. The V gene lost 1 base and the J gene lost 4 bases, with 16 bases spanning the gap. Primed by a sample-barcoded 5' primer and a J-beta primer mix, a second PCR proceeded for about 7 to 11 cycles. One entry per CDR3 protein, called by TCRdb with MiXCR from the 5' RACE reads. The sample yields 550,000 to 800,000 distinct CDR3 sequences, less than 40% seen once. This clonotype was recorded many times. Sequenced input: blood. V usage is TRBV20-1 and J usage is TRBJ1-2, with D maybe TRBD1 (5 bases). The TCR originated in a woman aged 80 or older in good health. The CDR3 region is CSARGGDRGPYGYTF. DNA of the CDR3: TGCAGTGCTAGAGGTGGGGACCGAGGCCCCTATGGCTACACCTTC.